This T cell receptor beta chain was identified in a study of T cell repertoires in cytomegalovirus infection. Whole-study results and caveats: The cumulative frequency of public TCR beta families identified carriers of CMV plus the relevant HLA.

The CDR3 runs to 15 residues. The V gene's germline CDR1 is MNHEY and CDR2 SMNVEV (reference sequence). Trimming cost V 8 bases and J 4 bases, with 19 bases left between them. In TCRdb, the reads were re-called with MiXCR into one record per CDR3 protein. The table shows some 800,000 distinct CDR3 sequences, with 29% occurring only once. This clonotype was seen a handful of times. Its specificity is unknown. The chain links TRBV27 to TRBJ2-3, with D perhaps assigned TRBD1 or TRBD2 (6 bases each). The source material was cultured CD8+ T cells from PBMCs, sampled from culture after CMV antigen stimulation. This receptor was obtained from a human donor in good health (CMV status not recorded). Some clones in this sample may be carry-over from other donors' samples. CDR3 coding DNA: TGTGCCAGCTCGGGGGACATCGGTGGCGCAGATACGCAGTATTTT. It specifies CASSGDIGGADTQYF.